Below are 24 T cell receptor beta chains sequenced from a single sample in a study of blood T cell repertoires in COVID-19. Produced via immunoSEQ multiplex PCR; TCRdb's table is partial and in-frame only. The sample lists 250,000 to 350,000 clones; around 90% were seen once. Specimen: peripheral blood. All receptors come from a woman aged 40 to 49 who had recovered from COVID-19.

The rearrangement uses TRBV7-2 and TRBJ1-2; the match to TRBD1 covers 7 bases. The V gene end was trimmed by 3 bases and the J gene end by 5 bases; junction bases not matched to a gene: 9. The germline CDR1 and CDR2 sequences are SGHTA and FQGNSA. The CDR3 length is 15 residues. The CDR3 DNA follows: TGTGCCAGCAGCTTGTTCAACCCGACAGGGTATGGCTACACCTTC. Its translation is CASSLFNPTGYGYTF.

J is TRBJ1-5 and V is TRBV5-5; no clear D gene. The V gene's germline CDR1 is SGHKS and CDR2 YYEKEE (reference sequence). This CDR3 has 14 amino acids. V dropped 0 bases and J dropped 1 base, with 5 bases sitting between them. CDR3 amino acids: CASSLDPSNQPQHF. CDR3 nucleotide sequence: TGTGCCAGCAGCTTGGATCCAAGCAATCAGCCCCAGCATTTT.

V gene TRBV11-2 combines with J gene TRBJ2-3; maybe TRBD1 (8 bases). The length of the CDR3 is 17 residues. The ends were cut back, 1 base at V and 3 bases at J, with 17 bases in the middle. Per the germline V gene, CDR1 is SGHAT and CDR2 is FQNNGV. Written as DNA, the CDR3 is TGTGCCAGCAGCTTAGCCCCAACAGGGGGAGGGACAGATACGCAGTATTTT. Protein product: CASSLAPTGGGTDTQYF.

The chain carries TRBV30 and TRBJ1-2, with a tentative D call TRBD1 (5 bases). The CDR3 spans 15 residues. CDR1 is GTSNPN and CDR2 is SVGIG in the germline V gene (reference sequence). V was pared by 0 bases and J by 2 bases, with 13 bases between. CDR3 nucleotides: TGTGCCTGGAGTGTATCGGGGACTTTAAACTATGGCTACACCTTC. As protein: CAWSVSGTLNYGYTF.

V usage is TRBV28 and J usage is TRBJ1-3, with TRBD1 identical over 7 bases. Germline V CDR1 and CDR2: MDHEN, SYDVKM. The V gene end was trimmed by 6 bases and the J gene end by 4 bases; junction bases not matched to a gene: 12. This CDR3 has 16 residues. The CDR3 nucleotides are TGTGCCAGCAGGAGAGAGACTTTGACAGGGGGAAACACCATATATTTT. Protein: CASRRETLTGGNTIYF.

This rearrangement joins TRBV7-3 to TRBJ2-2; 10 bases are a match to TRBD1. The CDR3 is 18 amino acids. V lost 5 bases and J lost 0; bases outside the gene matches: 9. Germline V CDR1 and CDR2: SGHTA, FQGTGA. CDR3 bases: TGTGCCAGCAGCCCGGGACAGGGGCGCCCCCCGAACACCGGGGAGCTGTTTTTT. This gives the protein CASSPGQGRPPNTGELFF.

CDR3 amino acids: CAIRPDRAGYEQYF. The CDR3 bases are TGTGCCATCAGGCCGGACAGGGCCGGCTACGAGCAGTACTTC. The J gene is TRBJ2-7, the V gene TRBV10-3; 8 bases map to TRBD1. The V segment lost 6 bases and the J segment 3 bases; nucleotides outside the gene matches: 7. This CDR3 comprises 14 residues. Germline values: CDR1 ENHRY, CDR2 SYGVKD.

The rearrangement links TRBV28 to TRBJ2-7; 9 bases are a match to TRBD2. The CDR3 spans 15 residues. Germline CDR1 MDHEN, CDR2 SYDVKM. Trimming took 6 bases from V and 6 from J; bases not matched to a gene: 12. For the CDR3, the DNA is TGTGCCAGCAGCCCCGTGCGGACTAGCGTCCCCGAGCAGTACTTC. It is translated as CASSPVRTSVPEQYF.

This clone has a single count. The chain uses TRBV9 and TRBJ2-7; 7 positions match TRBD2. With V trimmed by 4 bases and J by 6 bases, 10 bases remained unmatched. The CDR3 length is 14 residues. Germline V gives CDR1 SGDLS, CDR2 YYNGEE. The CDR3 DNA reads as TGTGCCAGCAGCCCAAGGGACTATCCCTCCGAGCAGTACTTC. Translation gives CASSPRDYPSEQYF.

The chain combines TRBV5-1 with TRBJ1-1, with D perhaps TRBD1 (5 bases). The CDR3 is 14 amino acids. V was trimmed by 0 bases and J by 4 bases, leaving 10 bases between them. The germline CDR1 and CDR2 sequences are SGHRS and YFSETQ. CDR3 in amino acids: CASSLEGDSTEAFF. CDR3 coding DNA: TGCGCCAGCAGCTTGGAAGGGGATTCCACTGAAGCTTTCTTT.

The chain joins TRBV4-1 to TRBJ2-1; 13 positions agree with TRBD2. In germline, CDR1 is MGHRA, CDR2 YSYEKL. V trimming: 3 bases; J trimming: 4 bases; junction bases outside the gene matches: 3. The CDR3 length is 16 residues. CDR3: CASSQGTSGTYNEQFF. CDR3 sequence (DNA): TGCGCCAGCAGCCAGGGGACTAGCGGGACGTACAATGAGCAGTTCTTC.

The chain employs TRBV9 and TRBJ2-3; 10 bases align to TRBD2. The CDR3 is 17 amino acids. The junction had 9 bases not matched to a gene; V was cut back by 2 bases and J by 3 bases. CDR1 SGDLS and CDR2 YYNGEE come from the germline V gene. CDR3 sequence (DNA): TGTGCCAGCAGCGTTGATTCTAGCGGGAGTTTAACAGATACGCAGTATTTT. It encodes CASSVDSSGSLTDTQYF.

V gene TRBV6-1 combines with J gene TRBJ1-5; D unresolved. V lost 3 bases to trimming and J lost 9 bases, with 9 bases between them. The V gene's germline CDR1 is MNHNS and CDR2 SASEGT. The CDR3 consists of 12 residues. CDR3 region: CASSDPRVPQHF. The CDR3 DNA follows: TGTGCCAGCAGTGACCCCCGGGTGCCCCAGCATTTT.

This chain connects TRBV18 to TRBJ2-7; perhaps TRBD2 as D (5 bases). Germline-derived CDR1 and CDR2 are KGHSH and LQKENI. The CDR3 spans 13 residues. V lost 4 bases and J lost 6, with 13 bases in between. CDR3 residues: CASSQDSHREQYF. The CDR3 DNA follows: TGTGCCAGCTCACAGGACTCCCATCGCGAGCAGTACTTC.

The rearrangement joins TRBV27 to TRBJ2-1; 8 positions agree with TRBD1. The CDR3 runs to 16 residues. Germline V CDR1 and CDR2: MNHEY, SMNVEV (reference sequence). After removal of 2 bases from V and 6 bases from J, the junction contained 9 bases not matched to a gene. The CDR3: CASSLILGRGLNEQFF. CDR3 DNA sequence: TGTGCCAGCAGTTTAATCCTCGGCAGGGGGCTCAATGAGCAGTTCTTC.

The chain recombines TRBV27 with TRBJ2-7; 12 nucleotides align to TRBD2. J was trimmed by 5 bases and V by 4 bases; bases with no gene match: 6. Germline V CDR1 and CDR2: MNHEY, SMNVEV (reference sequence). This CDR3 has 15 residues. Here the CDR3 DNA reads TGTGCCAGCAGTTCGTGGACTAGCGGGAAGAACGAGCAGTACTTC. Its translation: CASSSWTSGKNEQYF.

This clone showed up just once. The chain recombines TRBV6-5 with TRBJ2-1, with 10 bases identical to TRBD2. The CDR3 has 13 residues. V lost 6 bases, J lost 14 bases, and 10 bases stayed unmatched. Germline CDR1 and CDR2: MNHEY and SVGAGI. CDR3 bases: TGTGCCAGCAGGCTGAAGCTTGGGACTAGCGAGTTCTTC. This encodes CASRLKLGTSEFF.

The chain combines TRBV19 with TRBJ2-1, with a tentative D call TRBD1 (6 bases). Germline V gene sequence: CDR1 LNHDA, CDR2 SQIVND (reference sequence). Trimming removed 4 bases from V and 6 bases from J, with 16 bases in between. This CDR3 spans 15 amino acids. CDR3 nucleotides: TGTGCCAGTAGTACAGAAACAGGGTTGGGCAATGAGCAGTTCTTC. Its translation is CASSTETGLGNEQFF.

The chain recombines TRBV6-6 with TRBJ2-2, with 7 bases lining up with TRBD2. J gave up 0 bases and V 6 bases, and 4 bases lay outside the gene matches. Germline CDR1 is MNHNY and CDR2 is SVGAGI (reference sequence). CDR3 length: 15 amino acids. For the CDR3, the DNA is TGTGCCAGCAGGGCTAGCGGTACGAACACCGGGGAGCTGTTTTTT. It yields the protein CASRASGTNTGELFF.

The genes are TRBV3-1 (or the pseudogene TRBV3-2) and TRBJ2-7, with 8 bases lining up with TRBD2. CDR1 LGHDT and CDR2 YNNKEL come from the germline V gene (reference sequence). V trimming: 4 bases; J trimming: 6 bases; junction bases outside the gene matches: 17. This CDR3 is 17 amino acids long. CDR3 DNA sequence: TGTGCCAGCAGCCGACCCCCGGGGGGAGCGGGAGCGGGCGAGCAGTACTTC. It encodes CASSRPPGGAGAGEQYF.

The chain recombines TRBV5-1 with TRBJ1-3; 12 bases line up with TRBD1. The trim removed 5 bases at V and 0 bases at J, leaving 15 bases unmatched. This CDR3 contains 20 residues. Germline CDR1 and CDR2: SGHRS and YFSETQ. CDR3: CASRGGLGTGGSLSGNTIYF. The CDR3 nucleotides are TGCGCCAGCAGGGGAGGCCTCGGGACAGGGGGCTCACTCTCTGGAAACACCATATATTTT.

V is TRBV19 and J is TRBJ2-2; 7 positions match TRBD1. The germline V gene has CDR1 LNHDA and CDR2 SQIVND (reference sequence). The ends lost 5 bases at V and 2 bases at J; junction bases unmatched: 5. The CDR3 extends over 15 amino acids. CDR3 loop: CASSSGQKNTGELFF. The CDR3 nucleotides read TGTGCCAGTAGTTCGGGACAGAAAAACACCGGGGAGCTGTTTTTT.

The chain carries TRBV19 and TRBJ2-2; perhaps TRBD2 as D (6 bases). CDR1 and CDR2 (germline): LNHDA, SQIVND (reference sequence). The CDR3 has 13 amino acids. V lost 2 bases and J 7 bases, leaving 8 bases between the germline ends. The CDR3 region has the DNA TGTGCCAGTAGTATACTAGCGTTCGGGGAGCTGTTTTTT. This codes for CASSILAFGELFF.

As regards this clone: Other DNA sequences in this sample translate to the same CDR3. The chain couples TRBV13 to TRBJ2-1; 12 nucleotides agree with TRBD2. J lost 8 bases, V lost 5 bases, and 4 bases had no gene match. The CDR3 is made up of 14 amino acids. CDR1 and CDR2 (germline): PRHDT, FYEKMQ (reference sequence). CDR3 protein: CASSPRLAGDEQFF. The CDR3 bases are TGTGCCAGCAGCCCGCGACTAGCGGGAGATGAGCAGTTCTTC. Together with reference TRBV13 and TRBJ2-1, the CDR3 gives the full variable domain: AAGVIQSPRHLIKEKRETATLKCYPIPRHDTVYWYQQGPGQDPQFLISFYEKMQSDKGSIPDRFSAQQFSDYHSELNMSSLELGDSALYFCASSPRLAGDEQFFGPGTRLTVL.